The 22 T cell receptor beta chains given below trace back to one sample, sequenced in a study of early T cells in non-severe SARS-CoV-2 infection. TCRdb independently ran MiXCR on the 5' RACE reads; one entry per CDR3 protein. The table lists approximately 62,000 distinct CDR3 sequences, under 15% of them singletons. Material: whole blood. Receptors originate from an adult who was a healthcare worker with PCR-confirmed SARS-CoV-2 infection or an uninfected control (not recorded which).

This chain connects TRBV9 to TRBJ2-7, with D unresolved. The CDR3 contains 12 residues. The V gene lost 4 bases and the J gene lost 0 bases, with 5 bases spanning the gap. The germline CDR1 and CDR2 sequences are SGDLS and YYNGEE. The CDR3 nucleotides read TGTGCCAGCAGCACAGACTCCTACGAGCAGTACTTC. It specifies CASSTDSYEQYF.

The chain couples TRBV12-3 or TRBV12-4 to TRBJ1-4, with 8 bases that match TRBD1. The CDR3 consists of 16 residues. The junction had 5 bases not matched to a gene; V was cut back by 0 bases and J by 5 bases. The CDR3 bases are TGTGCCAGCAGTTTAGCGCTCAGGGACAGGAATGAAAAACTGTTTTTT. Protein product: CASSLALRDRNEKLFF.

This clonotype occurred many times. The J gene is TRBJ1-2, the V gene TRBV10-3; 10 bases line up with TRBD1. The V segment lost 4 bases and the J segment 1 base; nucleotides outside the gene matches: 6. Germline V gene lookup returns CDR1 ENHRY and CDR2 SYGVKD. The CDR3 contains 16 residues. The CDR3 loop is CAISAGQGLGNYGYTF. CDR3 DNA sequence: TGTGCCATCAGTGCGGGACAGGGGCTGGGTAACTATGGCTACACCTTC.

At least ten counts were recorded for this clonotype. The V call is TRBV3-1, the J call TRBJ2-2; TRBD2 matches 8 bases. V was pared by 8 bases and J by 1 base, with 18 bases of the junction left unmatched. Germline V lookup: CDR1 LGHDT, CDR2 YNNKEL (reference sequence). The CDR3 has 19 amino acids. This chain's CDR3 is CASELSLAGTTRNTGELFF. The CDR3 nucleotides are TGTGCCAGCGAGTTATCATTAGCGGGGACCACGCGGAACACCGGGGAGCTGTTTTTT.

This clonotype was detected ten times or more. This chain joins TRBV19 and TRBJ1-4, with 8 bases identical to TRBD1. V gave up 7 bases and J gave up 3 bases; unmatched junction bases: 7. The CDR3 is 15 amino acids. CDR1 LNHDA and CDR2 SQIVND come from the germline V gene (reference sequence). The CDR3 coding sequence is TGTGCCAGTACCCCTCGGACAGGGCCTAATGAAAAACTGTTTTTT. It encodes CASTPRTGPNEKLFF.

This clonotype was observed at least ten times. CDR3 sequence (DNA): TGTGCCAGCAGCCAAGATTTGGCAGGGGGTCAGCCCCAGCATTTT. This encodes CASSQDLAGGQPQHF. The chain is built from TRBV3-1 and TRBJ1-5; 7 nucleotides agree with TRBD1. The junction had 5 bases not matched to a gene; V was cut back by 0 bases and J by 6 bases. CDR3 length: 15 residues. Germline V gene data show CDR1 as LGHDT and CDR2 as YNNKEL (reference sequence). Together with reference TRBV3-1 and TRBJ1-5, the CDR3 gives the full variable domain: DTAVSQTPKYLVTQMGNDKSIKCEQNLGHDTMYWYKQDSKKFLKIMFSYNNKELIINETVPNRFSPKSPDKAHLNLHINSLELGDSAVYFCASSQDLAGGQPQHFGDGTRLSIL.

This clonotype was counted at least ten times. This chain joins TRBV7-6 and TRBJ2-5; 8 bases line up with TRBD1. J lost 7 bases, V lost 4 bases, and 8 bases had no gene match. The CDR3 length is 14 residues. Germline assignment: CDR1 SGHVS and CDR2 FNYEAQ. The CDR3 loop reads CASSSLDRAGTQYF. As DNA, the CDR3 is TGTGCCAGCAGCTCGCTGGACAGGGCTGGGACCCAGTACTTC.

The V call is TRBV20-1, the J call TRBJ2-7; 12 bases are shared with TRBD2. The junction had 9 bases not matched to a gene; V was cut back by 6 bases and J by 3 bases. Germline V gives CDR1 DFQATT, CDR2 SNEGSKA (reference sequence). The CDR3 consists of 15 residues. The CDR3 sequence: CSAKGGLAGGYEQYF. The DNA of the CDR3 is TGCAGTGCGAAAGGGGGACTAGCGGGCGGCTACGAGCAGTACTTC.

A few counts support this clonotype. The rearrangement uses TRBV7-9 and TRBJ2-3; D remains unclear. CDR3 size: 15 residues. Germline values: CDR1 SEHNR, CDR2 FQNEAQ (reference sequence). Trimming left V 5 bases short and J 4 bases short, with 16 bases between. CDR3 DNA: TGTGCCAGCAGCAAAGACGGCTTTACTTCAGATACGCAGTATTTT. It encodes CASSKDGFTSDTQYF.

This clonotype was counted at least ten times. For the CDR3, the DNA is TGTGCCAGCGGTCAGAAGGACCGGAGGAGCAATCAGCCCCAGCATTTT. It yields the protein CASGQKDRRSNQPQHF. The J gene is TRBJ1-5, the V gene TRBV6-1; D unclear. Trimming took off 8 bases at V and 1 base at J, with 18 bases between the two ends. CDR3 length: 16 amino acids. Germline V gene lookup returns CDR1 MNHNS and CDR2 SASEGT.

This clonotype has ten or more counts. This chain links TRBV4-3 with TRBJ2-5; 8 positions agree with TRBD1. CDR3 length: 13 amino acids. V was clipped by 5 bases and J by 5 bases; unmatched bases: 4. Germline lookup yields CDR1 LGHNA and CDR2 YSLEER. The CDR3 bases are TGCGCCAGCAGCGGACAGGGTCGGGAGACCCAGTACTTC. Translated: CASSGQGRETQYF.

This clonotype was picked up many times. The V and J genes are TRBV20-1 and TRBJ1-5; D uncertain. The germline V gene encodes CDR1 DFQATT and CDR2 SNEGSKA (reference sequence). CDR3 size: 11 residues. Trimming left V 1 base short and J 6 bases short, with 4 bases between. The CDR3 spells CSARAFQPQHF. CDR3 bases: TGCAGTGCTAGAGCTTTTCAGCCCCAGCATTTT.

This clonotype was counted at least ten times. This sequence joins TRBV7-6 and TRBJ1-2; TRBD1 matches at 7 bases. Germline V gene data show CDR1 as SGHVS and CDR2 as FNYEAQ. Unmatched junction bases numbered 12, after V lost 1 base and J lost 4 bases. The CDR3 spans 17 residues. CDR3 protein: CASSLGKGQFDAYGYTF. The CDR3 DNA reads TGTGCCAGCAGCTTAGGGAAGGGACAGTTCGACGCCTATGGCTACACCTTC. Supplemented by reference TRBV7-6 and TRBJ1-2, the full variable domain reads GAGVSQSPRYKVTKRGQDVALRCDPISGHVSLYWYRQALGQGPEFLTYFNYEAQQDKSGLPNDRFSAERPEGSISTLTIQRTEQRDSAMYRCASSLGKGQFDAYGYTFGSGTRLTVV.

The chain employs TRBV5-1 and TRBJ2-2, with TRBD2 matching over 10 bases. There are 15 residues in the CDR3. Germline lookup yields CDR1 SGHRS and CDR2 YFSETQ. After removal of 7 bases from V and 3 bases from J, the junction contained 6 bases not matched to a gene. The CDR3 loop reads CASHGLAVDTGELFF. The CDR3 coding sequence is TGCGCCAGCCATGGACTAGCGGTGGACACCGGGGAGCTGTTTTTT.

This clonotype showed up many times. V usage is TRBV18 and J usage is TRBJ1-1; possible D gene TRBD1, 6 bases. Germline CDR1 is KGHSH and CDR2 is LQKENI. V was pared by 2 bases and J by 3 bases, with 13 bases between. CDR3 length equals 15 residues. The CDR3 DNA sequence: TGTGCCAGCTCACCAATGGGGGCCACGTACACTGAAGCTTTCTTT. Protein sequence: CASSPMGATYTEAFF.

The table lists this clonotype with a few counts. V and J are TRBV27 and TRBJ2-7; D unresolved. Germline CDR1 MNHEY, CDR2 SMNVEV (reference sequence). V was pared by 3 bases and J by 2 bases, with 8 bases between. The CDR3 runs to 13 residues. CDR3 in amino acids: CASSLQGPYEQYF. Here the CDR3 DNA reads TGTGCCAGCAGTTTGCAAGGACCCTACGAGCAGTACTTC.

Many counts were recorded for this clonotype. V gene TRBV7-2 combines with J gene TRBJ2-7; D is undetermined. The CDR3 length is 11 residues. The germline V and J ends were trimmed by 4 bases and 5 bases, with 6 bases remaining between them. Per the germline V gene, CDR1 is SGHTA and CDR2 is FQGNSA. CDR3 sequence (DNA): TGTGCCAGCAGCTCCCGAAACGAGCAGTACTTC. The encoded protein is CASSSRNEQYF. Using reference TRBV7-2 and TRBJ2-7 for the parts outside the CDR3, the full variable domain is GAGVSQSPSNKVTEKGKDVELRCDPISGHTALYWYRQSLGQGLEFLIYFQGNSAPDKSGLPSDRFSAERTGGSVSTLTIQRTQQEDSAVYLCASSSRNEQYFGPGTRLTVT.

In this sample, this clonotype turned up many times. The chain has TRBV6-5 and TRBJ2-7; D possibly matches TRBD1 or TRBD2 (5 bases each). V gave up 0 bases and J gave up 5 bases, with 14 bases separating them. Germline lookup yields CDR1 MNHEY and CDR2 SVGAGI. This CDR3 is built from 15 residues. The CDR3 coding sequence is TGTGCCAGCAGTTACTCATCGGGGCCGCTCAACGAGCAGTACTTC. It encodes CASSYSSGPLNEQYF.

This clonotype occurred many times. The rearrangement joins TRBV7-2 to TRBJ2-7; no reliable D call. Deletions cut 0 bases from V and 9 bases from J, with 18 bases between. The CDR3 extends over 15 amino acids. Germline V gene sequence: CDR1 SGHTA, CDR2 FQGNSA. Written as DNA, the CDR3 is TGTGCCAGCAGCTTAGCTTACACCACCTACGATGGGCAGTACTTC. It yields the protein CASSLAYTTYDGQYF.

This clonotype was seen repeatedly, ten times or more. The rearrangement links TRBV6-6 to TRBJ1-3; 7 positions agree with TRBD1. V lost 4 bases to trimming and J lost 1 base; unmatched junction nucleotides: 7. Germline V gene lookup returns CDR1 MNHNY and CDR2 SVGAGI (reference sequence). The CDR3 length is 16 residues. The CDR3 DNA is TGTGCCAGCAGTTCTGCTCAGGGGGTGTCTGGAAACACCATATATTTT. Its protein product is CASSSAQGVSGNTIYF.

The table lists this clonotype with many counts. The chain is built from TRBV28 and TRBJ2-2; D possibly corresponds to TRBD2 (6 bases). Germline values: CDR1 MDHEN, CDR2 SYDVKM. The V end lost 7 bases, the J end lost 2 bases, and 11 bases lay between the germline ends. There are 14 residues in the CDR3. The chain's CDR3 is CASKTSTNTGELFF. The DNA of the CDR3 is TGTGCCAGCAAAACTAGCACCAACACCGGGGAGCTGTTTTTT.

The J gene is TRBJ2-5, the V gene TRBV7-2; weak D call: TRBD1 (5 bases). Per the germline V gene, CDR1 is SGHTA and CDR2 is FQGNSA. V was shortened by 11 bases and J by 5 bases, with 18 bases between the two germline ends. CDR3 length: 13 amino acids. CDR3 protein: CAVAVAGAETQYF. DNA of the CDR3: TGTGCCGTAGCCGTGGCTGGGGCGGAGACCCAGTACTTC.